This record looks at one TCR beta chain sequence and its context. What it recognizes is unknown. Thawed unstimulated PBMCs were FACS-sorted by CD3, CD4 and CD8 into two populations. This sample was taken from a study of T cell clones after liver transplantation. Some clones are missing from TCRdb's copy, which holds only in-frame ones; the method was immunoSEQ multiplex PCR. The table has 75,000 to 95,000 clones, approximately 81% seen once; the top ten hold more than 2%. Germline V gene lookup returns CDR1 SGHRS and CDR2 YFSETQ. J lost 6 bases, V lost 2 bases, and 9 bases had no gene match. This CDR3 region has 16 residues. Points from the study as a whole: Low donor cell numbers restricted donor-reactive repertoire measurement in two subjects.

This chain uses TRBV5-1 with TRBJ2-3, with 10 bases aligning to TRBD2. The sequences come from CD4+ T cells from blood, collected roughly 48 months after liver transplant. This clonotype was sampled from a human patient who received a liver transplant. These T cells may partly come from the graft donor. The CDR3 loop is CASSFLAGGQGDTQYF. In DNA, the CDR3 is TGCGCCAGCAGCTTTTTAGCGGGAGGCCAGGGGGATACGCAGTATTTT.